This TCR beta chain was sequenced in a study of cytomegalovirus exposure and HLA in healthy donors. The overall study: Drawn from HLA-typed donors, 83 million or so unique TCRs were held in an early data release.

PCR employed 60 Vbeta and 13 Jbeta primers. Sequencing used immunoSEQ multiplex PCR; TCRdb keeps in-frame clones, though not all of them. The table shows about 150,000 clones, with 80% occurring only once. The CDR3 consists of 16 residues. V shed 6 bases and J 5 bases; nucleotides not matched to a gene: 14. Germline V gene sequence: CDR1 SGHNT, CDR2 YYREEE (reference sequence). The TCR comes from a man aged 25-45 years in good health and CMV-seropositive. The sequenced sample was PBMCs. V gene TRBV5-4 combines with J gene TRBJ2-1, with 7 bases aligning to TRBD2. The CDR3 region is CASTFERGGLNNEQFF. In nucleotides, the CDR3 is TGTGCCAGCACTTTCGAGCGGGGCGGGCTGAACAATGAGCAGTTCTTC.